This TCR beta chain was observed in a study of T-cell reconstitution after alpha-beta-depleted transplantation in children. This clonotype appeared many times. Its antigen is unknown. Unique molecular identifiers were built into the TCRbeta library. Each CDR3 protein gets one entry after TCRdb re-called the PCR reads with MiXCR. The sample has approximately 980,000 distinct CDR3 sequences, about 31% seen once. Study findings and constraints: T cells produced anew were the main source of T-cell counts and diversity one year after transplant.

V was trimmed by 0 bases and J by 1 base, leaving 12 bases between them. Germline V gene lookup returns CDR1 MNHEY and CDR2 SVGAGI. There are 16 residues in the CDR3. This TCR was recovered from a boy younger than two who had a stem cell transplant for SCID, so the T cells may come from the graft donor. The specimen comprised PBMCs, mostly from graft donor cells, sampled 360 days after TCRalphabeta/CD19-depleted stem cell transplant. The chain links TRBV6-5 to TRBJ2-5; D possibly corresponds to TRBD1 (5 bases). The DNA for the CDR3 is TGTGCCAGCAGTTACTCGATGGGGCGAATCCAAGAGACCCAGTACTTC. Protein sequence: CASSYSMGRIQETQYF.